This T cell receptor (beta chain) was captured by sequencing in a study of blood T cell repertoires in COVID-19. Study-level background: Samples taken during acute and convalescent COVID-19 were collected in the United States, Italy and Spain.

CDR1 and CDR2 (germline): SGHTA, FQGNSA. The ends were cut back, 4 bases at V and 6 bases at J, with 18 bases in the middle. This CDR3 spans 15 amino acids. Clones were sequenced by immunoSEQ multiplex PCR, and TCRdb holds only the in-frame ones, with some missing. The data contain about 310,000 clones, approximately 90% of them singletons. The sequenced material came from PBMCs or T cells enriched from blood (not recorded which). The J gene is TRBJ2-5, the V gene TRBV7-2; the D gene is possibly TRBD1 (5 bases). The origin of this receptor is a woman aged 35 to 49 who had recovered from COVID-19. CDR3 protein: CASSSQGLTIKTQYF. The CDR3 coding sequence is TGTGCCAGCAGCTCCCAGGGCCTGACAATTAAGACCCAGTACTTC.